This is a list of T cell receptor beta chains from one sample in a study of blood T cell repertoires in COVID-19. Profiling relied on immunoSEQ multiplex PCR, and the TCRdb table lists in-frame clones only, not all of them. This table has 200,000 or so clones, 70% to 85% appearing once. The sample taken for sequencing was peripheral blood. The receptor set was obtained from a human donor with acute or convalescent COVID-19. The donor label of this sample is uncertain. Both conserved end residues are part of each CDR3. Fields, in order: D gene, J gene, clone size, CDR3 length, V gene, CDR3 DNA, CDR3 protein. D genes are given only for firm matches. Only part of the rows carry a size: once, few, many, or a class if the clone is expanded.

NA | TRBJ2-3 | once | 14 | TRBV7-3 | TGTGCCAGCAGCGAAACAGGGAGCACAGATACGCAGTATTTT | CASSETGSTDTQYF
NA | TRBJ2-3 | NA | 15 | TRBV5-1 | TGCGCCAGCAGCTTGATGGGAGGAGGCACAGATACGCAGTATTTT | CASSLMGGGTDTQYF
TRBD1 | TRBJ1-6 | NA | 14 | TRBV7-9 | TGTGCCAGCAGCTTGGGACAGGACGGGGCACCCCTCCACTTT | CASSLGQDGAPLHF
NA | TRBJ2-7 | NA | 15 | TRBV11-2 | TGTGCCAGCAGCTTAGATCAGGGCAGCTTATACGAGCAGTACTTC | CASSLDQGSLYEQYF
TRBD2 | TRBJ2-3 | NA | 18 | TRBV24-1 | TGTGCCACCAGTGACGGTTTTAGCGGGAGAGTGGGGACAGATACGCAGTATTTT | CATSDGFSGRVGTDTQYF
TRBD2 | TRBJ2-5 | NA | 14 | TRBV3-1/TRBV3-2 | TGTGCCAGCAGCCTCGGACTAGCGGGGGATGCCCAGTACTTC | CASSLGLAGDAQYF
TRBD1 | TRBJ1-4 | once | 18 | TRBV23-1 | TGCGCCAGCAGTCAGTCCGGGACAGGGAATGCAACTAATGAAAAACTGTTTTTT | CASSQSGTGNATNEKLFF
NA | TRBJ2-7 | NA | 15 | TRBV11-2 | TGTGCCAGCAGCTTAGTGGCTAGCTTTAGTTACGAGCAGTACTTC | CASSLVASFSYEQYF
TRBD1 | TRBJ1-1 | NA | 14 | TRBV5-1 | TGCGCCAGCAGCTTGACAGGGGGCCACACTGAAGCTTTCTTT | CASSLTGGHTEAFF
TRBD1 | TRBJ1-1 | NA | 17 | TRBV5-1 | TGCGCCAGCAGCTTGGCAGGGACAGGGGGCGGGAACACTGAAGCTTTCTTT | CASSLAGTGGGNTEAFF
TRBD2 | TRBJ2-3 | NA | 14 | TRBV2 | TGTGCCAGCAGTGTGGGGGGGATAGAAGATACGCAGTATTTT | CASSVGGIEDTQYF
NA | TRBJ1-5 | NA | 12 | TRBV29-1 | TGCAGCGTTGGCCAGTTCAATCAGCCCCAGCATTTT | CSVGQFNQPQHF
NA | TRBJ1-2 | NA | 15 | TRBV19 | TGTGCCAGTAGTACCCCGGACAGTCCCGTATATGGCTACACCTTC | CASSTPDSPVYGYTF
NA | TRBJ2-7 | NA | 13 | TRBV24-1 | TGTGCCACCATGTCAGCGGACTCCTACGAGCAGTACTTC | CATMSADSYEQYF
NA | TRBJ2-1 | NA | 13 | TRBV7-3 | TGTGCCAGCAGCCTCGGACTTGCGGCTGAGCAGTTCTTC | CASSLGLAAEQFF
TRBD1 | TRBJ1-6 | once | 16 | TRBV5-1 | TGCGCCAGCAGCTTGGGGGCGACAGGGGGAAATTCACCCCTCCACTTT | CASSLGATGGNSPLHF
NA | TRBJ2-7 | NA | 14 | TRBV19 | TGTGCCAGAAAAAAGGGACACTCGGCCTACGAGCAGTACTTC | CARKKGHSAYEQYF
NA | TRBJ1-4 | NA | 13 | TRBV2 | TGTGCCAGCAACCCAGGCGGGTGGGAGAAACTGTTTTTT | CASNPGGWEKLFF
TRBD2 | TRBJ2-7 | NA | 14 | TRBV2 | TGTGCCACCGGAATGTTTGGGGGGGTCTACGAGCAGTACTTC | CATGMFGGVYEQYF
TRBD2 | TRBJ2-4 | NA | 14 | TRBV29-1 | TGCAGCGTTGTGATAGCGGGAGGGCAAAGTATTCAGTACTTC | CSVVIAGGQSIQYF
TRBD2 | TRBJ2-7 | NA | 14 | TRBV5-1 | TGCGCCAGCAGCTTGACTAGCGGCCCCTACGAGCAGTACTTC | CASSLTSGPYEQYF
NA | TRBJ2-3 | NA | 16 | TRBV5-1 | TGCGCCAGCAGCTTGGAGTCTACTACTAGCACAGATACGCAGTATTTT | CASSLESTTSTDTQYF
NA | TRBJ2-3 | NA | 15 | TRBV5-1 | TGCGCCAGCAGCTTGAGGGCAGGGGGCACAGATACGCAGTATTTT | CASSLRAGGTDTQYF
NA | TRBJ2-3 | NA | 15 | TRBV5-1 | TGCGCCAGCAGCCAGACTCGCACCTTCACAGATACGCAGTATTTT | CASSQTRTFTDTQYF
NA | TRBJ1-1 | NA | 14 | TRBV2 | TGTGCCAGCAGCCCCAGGGCAGTTAACACTGAAGCTTTCTTT | CASSPRAVNTEAFF
NA | TRBJ1-1 | many | 13 | TRBV29-1 | TGCAGCGTTGAGGGACAAGTGAACACTGAAGCTTTCTTT | CSVEGQVNTEAFF
NA | TRBJ2-7 | few | 15 | TRBV9 | TGTGCCAGCAGCGTAGGACCGGACACAGGGTGGGAGCAGTACTTC | CASSVGPDTGWEQYF
NA | TRBJ2-2 | NA | 13 | TRBV2 | TGTGCCACCCGGGAAGAAAACACCGGGGAGCTGTTTTTT | CATREENTGELFF
NA | TRBJ2-7 | once | 12 | TRBV28 | TGTGCCAGCAGGAGAGGGTTCTACGAGCAGTACTTC | CASRRGFYEQYF
TRBD2 | TRBJ2-1 | NA | 14 | TRBV19 | TGTGCCAGTAGTAATAGGGAGGGCCGGGATGAGCAGTTCTTC | CASSNREGRDEQFF
NA | TRBJ2-3 | NA | 14 | TRBV5-4 | TGTGCCAGCAGCTTGGTAAGCAGCACAGATACGCAGTATTTT | CASSLVSSTDTQYF
TRBD1 | TRBJ1-1 | NA | 13 | TRBV30 | TGTGCCTGGACGGAGGGGGCGCGAACTGAAGCTTTCTTT | CAWTEGARTEAFF